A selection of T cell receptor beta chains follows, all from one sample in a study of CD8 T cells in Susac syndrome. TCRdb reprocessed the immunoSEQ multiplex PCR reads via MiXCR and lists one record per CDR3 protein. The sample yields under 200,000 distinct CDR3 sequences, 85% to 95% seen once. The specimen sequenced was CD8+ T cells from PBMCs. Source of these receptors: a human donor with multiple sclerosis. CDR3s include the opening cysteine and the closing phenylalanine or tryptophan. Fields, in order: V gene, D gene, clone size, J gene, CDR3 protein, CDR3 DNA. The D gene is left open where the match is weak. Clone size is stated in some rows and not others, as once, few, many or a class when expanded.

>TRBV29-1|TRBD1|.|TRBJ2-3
CSVEDRDRGKTDTQYF
TGCAGCGTTGAAGATCGGGACAGGGGGAAGACAGATACGCAGTATTTT
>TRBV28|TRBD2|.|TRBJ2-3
CASSLLAGAPYTDTQYF
TGTGCCAGCAGTTTGCTAGCGGGAGCCCCCTACACAGATACGCAGTATTTT
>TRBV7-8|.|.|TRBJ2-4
CASSDDGALAKNIQYF
TGTGCCAGCAGCGACGACGGAGCACTAGCCAAAAACATTCAGTACTTC
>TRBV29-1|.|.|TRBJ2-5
CSADRRGIGETQYF
TGCAGCGCAGACAGGAGGGGGATCGGAGAGACCCAGTACTTC
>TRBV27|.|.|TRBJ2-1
CASSRETGSYNEQFF
TGTGCCAGCAGTCGGGAGACAGGGTCCTACAATGAGCAGTTCTTC
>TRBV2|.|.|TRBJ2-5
CASSDGAGEWTQYF
TGTGCCAGCAGTGACGGGGCAGGAGAGTGGACCCAGTACTTC
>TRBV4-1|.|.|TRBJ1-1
CASSQIFDFGMDTEAFF
TGCGCCAGCAGCCAGATTTTCGACTTTGGAATGGACACTGAAGCTTTCTTT
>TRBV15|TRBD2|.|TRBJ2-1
CATKRESINNEQFF
TGTGCCACCAAGCGGGAGAGCATAAACAATGAGCAGTTCTTC
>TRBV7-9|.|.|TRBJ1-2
CASSLGGPNYGYTF
TGTGCCAGCAGCTTAGGCGGTCCTAACTATGGCTACACCTTC
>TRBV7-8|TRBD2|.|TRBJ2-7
CASSEGLAAYEQYF
TGTGCCAGCAGCGAGGGGCTAGCGGCCTACGAGCAGTACTTC
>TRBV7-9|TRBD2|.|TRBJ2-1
CASSLLSGRANEQFF
TGTGCCAGCAGCTTACTTAGCGGGAGGGCCAATGAGCAGTTCTTC
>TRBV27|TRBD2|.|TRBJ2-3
CASSSLADPGTDTQYF
TGTGCCAGCAGTTCCCTAGCGGACCCAGGCACAGATACGCAGTATTTT
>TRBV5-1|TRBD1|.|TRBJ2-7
CASSFPGQGYEQYF
TGCGCCAGCAGCTTCCCGGGACAGGGGTACGAGCAGTACTTC
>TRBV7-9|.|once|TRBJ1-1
CASSPRERAEAFF
TGTGCCAGCAGCCCTCGGGAGAGGGCTGAAGCTTTCTTT
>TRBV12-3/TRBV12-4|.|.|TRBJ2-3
CASSQGFSTDTQYF
TGTGCCAGCAGTCAAGGGTTTAGCACAGATACGCAGTATTTT
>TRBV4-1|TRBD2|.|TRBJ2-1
CASSQYLAGPNNEQFF
TGCGCCAGCAGCCAATACCTAGCGGGACCGAACAATGAGCAGTTCTTC
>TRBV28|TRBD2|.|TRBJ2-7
CASSLSVTSGDLEQYF
TGTGCCAGCAGTTTATCGGTCACTAGCGGGGACTTGGAGCAGTACTTC
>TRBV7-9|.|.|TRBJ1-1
CASSLDRDVEAFF
TGTGCCAGCAGCCTTGACAGAGACGTTGAAGCTTTCTTT
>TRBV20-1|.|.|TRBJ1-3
CSGTSGNTIYF
TGCAGTGGAACCTCTGGAAACACCATATATTTT
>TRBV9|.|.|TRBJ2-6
CASSVDPKQGGANVLTF
TGTGCCAGCAGCGTAGACCCCAAACAAGGAGGGGCCAACGTCCTGACTTTC
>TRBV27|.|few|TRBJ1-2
CASSLSRGGYGYTF
TGTGCCAGCAGTTTGAGCAGGGGTGGCTATGGCTACACCTTC
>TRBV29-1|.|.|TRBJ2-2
CSVTGRAGELFF
TGCAGCGTGACGGGACGAGCCGGGGAGCTGTTTTTT
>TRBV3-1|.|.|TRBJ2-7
CASSQDWQGEQYF
TGTGCCAGCAGCCAAGATTGGCAGGGGGAGCAGTACTTC
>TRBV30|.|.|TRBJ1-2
CAWRGKGLGYTF
TGTGCCTGGAGGGGGAAAGGGCTTGGCTACACCTTC
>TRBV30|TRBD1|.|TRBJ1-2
CAWSFTGDGYTF
TGTGCCTGGAGTTTTACAGGGGATGGCTACACCTTC
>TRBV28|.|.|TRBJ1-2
CASSLDSGSGYTF
TGTGCCAGCAGTTTAGACAGCGGATCTGGCTACACCTTC
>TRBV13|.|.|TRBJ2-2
CASSTYTGELFF
TGTGCCAGCAGCACCTACACCGGGGAGCTGTTTTTT
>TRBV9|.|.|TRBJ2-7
CASSPTDSPYEQYF
TGTGCCAGCAGCCCCACCGACAGCCCCTACGAGCAGTACTTC
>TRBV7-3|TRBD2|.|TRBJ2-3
CASRAGGYTDTQYF
TGTGCCAGCAGAGCGGGGGGATACACAGATACGCAGTATTTT
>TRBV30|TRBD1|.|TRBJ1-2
CARRDRDLYGYTF
TGTGCTCGGAGGGACAGGGACCTCTATGGCTACACCTTC
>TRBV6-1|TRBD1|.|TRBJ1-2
CASSGTGGLLGYTF
TGTGCCAGCAGTGGGACAGGGGGTCTATTAGGCTACACCTTC
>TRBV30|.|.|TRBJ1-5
CAWSVDGTQPQHF
TGTGCCTGGAGTGTAGACGGGACACAGCCCCAGCATTTT
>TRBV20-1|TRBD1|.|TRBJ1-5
CSARDLDRGPPQHF
TGCAGTGCTAGAGATTTGGACAGGGGTCCGCCCCAGCATTTT
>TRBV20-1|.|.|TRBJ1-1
CSAREQIGTEAFF
TGCAGTGCTAGGGAACAAATTGGCACTGAAGCTTTCTTT
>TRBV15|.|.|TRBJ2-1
CATSRDPAGTGYNEQFF
TGTGCCACCAGCAGAGACCCCGCCGGGACTGGGTACAATGAGCAGTTCTTC
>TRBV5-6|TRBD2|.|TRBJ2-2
CASSPGSSGGSHTGELFF
TGTGCCAGCAGCCCGGGGTCCAGCGGGGGGAGCCACACCGGGGAGCTGTTTTTT
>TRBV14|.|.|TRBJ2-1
CASSLKSGSYNEQFF
TGTGCCAGCAGCCTAAAATCAGGGAGCTACAATGAGCAGTTCTTC
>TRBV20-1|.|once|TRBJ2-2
CSARVPDTGELFF
TGCAGTGCTAGAGTCCCTGACACCGGGGAGCTGTTTTTT
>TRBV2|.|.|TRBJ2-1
CASSMSPGLNEQFF
TGTGCCAGCAGTATGTCTCCTGGCCTTAATGAGCAGTTCTTC
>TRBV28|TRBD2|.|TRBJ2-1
CASRGLAGANEQFF
TGTGCCAGCAGGGGACTAGCGGGAGCCAATGAGCAGTTCTTC
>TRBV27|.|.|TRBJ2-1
CASRYGPREQFF
TGTGCCAGCAGATACGGCCCACGAGAGCAGTTCTTC
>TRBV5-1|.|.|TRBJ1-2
CASSLAGFYGYTF
TGCGCCAGCAGCTTGGCGGGGTTCTATGGCTACACCTTC
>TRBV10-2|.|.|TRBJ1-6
CASRGYNSPLHF
TGCGCCAGCAGGGGGTATAATTCACCCCTCCACTTT
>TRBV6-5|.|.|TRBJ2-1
CASSSLRRGGNEQFF
TGTGCCAGCAGTTCATTACGGCGGGGAGGCAATGAGCAGTTCTTC
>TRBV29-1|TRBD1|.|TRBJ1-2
CSVWTGNYGYTF
TGCAGCGTTTGGACAGGGAATTATGGCTACACCTTC
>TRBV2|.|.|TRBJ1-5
CASTPSGADQPQHF
TGTGCCAGCACTCCCTCCGGCGCAGATCAGCCCCAGCATTTT
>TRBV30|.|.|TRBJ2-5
CAWRGKDSQETQYF
TGTGCCTGGAGAGGGAAGGACAGCCAAGAGACCCAGTACTTC
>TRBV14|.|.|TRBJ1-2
CASSPTPYGYTF
TGTGCCAGCAGCCCCACCCCCTATGGCTACACCTTC
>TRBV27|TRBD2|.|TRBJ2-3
CASSWLAGGQTDTQYF
TGTGCCAGCAGTTGGTTAGCGGGAGGACAGACAGATACGCAGTATTTT
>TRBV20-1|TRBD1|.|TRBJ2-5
CSARDDRGTGETQYF
TGCAGTGCTAGAGATGACAGGGGGACGGGGGAGACCCAGTACTTC
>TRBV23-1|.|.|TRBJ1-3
CASSPTDTSSGNTIYF
TGCGCCAGCAGCCCTACCGACACCTCCTCTGGAAACACCATATATTTT
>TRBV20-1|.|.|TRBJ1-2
CSARVIGVGYGYTF
TGCAGTGCTAGAGTAATAGGGGTAGGGTATGGCTACACCTTC
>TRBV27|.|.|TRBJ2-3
CASSSDTDTQYF
TGTGCCAGCAGCTCCGACACAGATACGCAGTATTTT